Presented here are 25 T cell receptor beta chains from one specimen sequenced in a study of blood T cell repertoires in COVID-19. Data came from immunoSEQ multiplex PCR; TCRdb stores just in-frame clones and leaves some out. The sample records fewer than 250,000 clones, approximately 81% being singletons. The sample was peripheral blood. All receptors derive from a woman of 80 years or more with COVID-19, enrolled during active disease.

The rearrangement links TRBV18 to TRBJ2-1; 7 positions match TRBD1. J gave up 8 bases and V 3 bases, and 4 bases lay outside the gene matches. Germline-derived CDR1 and CDR2 are KGHSH and LQKENI. The CDR3 contains 13 residues. Written as DNA, the CDR3 is TGTGCCAGCTCACCTAGACAGGGCCATGAGCAGTTCTTC. This gives the protein CASSPRQGHEQFF.

The chain joins TRBV3-1 (or the pseudogene TRBV3-2) to TRBJ1-1, with D uncertain. V lost 1 base and J 10 bases, leaving 7 bases between the germline ends. CDR1 is LGHDT and CDR2 is YNNKEL in the germline V gene (reference sequence). The CDR3 length is 11 residues. The CDR3 region has the DNA TGTGCCAGCAGCCAAGGAGTAGCAGCTTTCTTT. It translates to CASSQGVAAFF.

The gene calls are TRBV19 and TRBJ1-5; tentative D call: TRBD1 (6 bases). CDR3 length equals 14 residues. Germline V gene lookup returns CDR1 LNHDA and CDR2 SQIVND (reference sequence). Trimming took off 5 bases at V and 3 bases at J, with 11 bases between the two ends. CDR3 region: CASSEQGFNQPQHF. The DNA for the CDR3 is TGTGCCAGTAGTGAACAGGGATTCAATCAGCCCCAGCATTTT.

In nucleotides, the CDR3 is TGTGCCAGCAGCATCACAAGGGGATCCTACAATGAGCAGTTCTTC. Its translation is CASSITRGSYNEQFF. The chain carries TRBV5-6 and TRBJ2-1, with D maybe TRBD1 (5 bases). CDR3 length equals 15 residues. Germline V gives CDR1 SGHDT, CDR2 YYEEEE. The ends were cut back, 4 bases at V and 1 base at J, with 12 bases in the middle.

V and J are TRBV11-2 and TRBJ1-5, with D possibly matching TRBD1 (5 bases). Germline values: CDR1 SGHAT, CDR2 FQNNGV. There are 13 residues in the CDR3. V lost 10 bases and J lost 4, with 14 bases in between. The DNA of the CDR3 is TGTGCCACCGGCCAGGGAGGAAATCAGCCCCAGCATTTT. Amino acids: CATGQGGNQPQHF.

The rearrangement uses TRBV5-1 and TRBJ1-1, with 11 positions matching TRBD1. There are 14 residues in the CDR3. The junction had 4 bases not matched to a gene; V was cut back by 4 bases and J by 5 bases. Germline values: CDR1 SGHRS, CDR2 YFSETQ. The CDR3: CASSGGTGGTEAFF. CDR3 DNA sequence: TGCGCCAGCAGCGGAGGGACAGGGGGAACTGAAGCTTTCTTT.

CDR3 amino acids: CASRKGAINEKLFF. The CDR3 bases are TGCGCCAGCAGAAAGGGGGCCATTAATGAAAAACTGTTTTTT. The V gene is TRBV10-2, the J gene TRBJ1-4, with 7 bases lining up with TRBD1. Trimming took 6 bases from V and 4 from J; bases not matched to a gene: 5. The V gene's germline CDR1 is WSHSY and CDR2 SAAADI. This CDR3 has 14 residues.

J is TRBJ1-5 and V is TRBV5-5; TRBD1 matches 7 bases. Germline lookup yields CDR1 SGHKS and CDR2 YYEKEE (reference sequence). The trim removed 4 bases at V and 3 bases at J, leaving 7 bases unmatched. The length of the CDR3 is 15 residues. The CDR3 reads CASSLFDRDNQPQHF. The DNA for the CDR3 is TGTGCCAGCAGCCTTTTCGACAGGGACAATCAGCCCCAGCATTTT.

This chain links TRBV28 with TRBJ1-1; D perhaps matches TRBD1 (6 bases). Trimming left V 5 bases short and J 1 base short, with 20 bases between. Germline V gene sequence: CDR1 MDHEN, CDR2 SYDVKM. The CDR3 loop spans 17 amino acids. CDR3 sequence (DNA): TGTGCCAGCAGTACCTTACAGGGAGGGGGGAAGAACACTGAAGCTTTCTTT. It encodes CASSTLQGGGKNTEAFF.

The rearrangement links TRBV7-6 to TRBJ1-3; D ambiguous. The germline V gene has CDR1 SGHVS and CDR2 FNYEAQ. The CDR3 runs to 15 residues. Trimming stripped 5 bases from V and 0 bases from J, with 11 bases between. The DNA of the CDR3 is TGTGCCAGCAGCCCCCTAAGTGACTCTGGAAACACCATATATTTT. Protein product: CASSPLSDSGNTIYF.

The chain has TRBV24-1 and TRBJ2-5; unclear D gene. Germline loops: CDR1 KGHDR, CDR2 SFDVKD. This CDR3 comprises 15 residues. Trimming shortened V by 1 base and J by 4 bases, and 12 bases separated the two germline ends. The CDR3 region has the DNA TGTGCCACCAGTGATTTCAAGTTCGGCGGAGAGACCCAGTACTTC. Protein product: CATSDFKFGGETQYF.

The genes are TRBV5-4 and TRBJ1-2, with 7 bases identical to TRBD1. V was clipped by 4 bases and J by 3 bases; unmatched bases: 6. Germline V gene sequence: CDR1 SGHNT, CDR2 YYREEE (reference sequence). The CDR3 runs to 14 residues. In DNA, the CDR3 is TGTGCCAGCAGCCCTCGGACAGGAGACTATGGCTACACCTTC. Its protein product is CASSPRTGDYGYTF.

The chain employs TRBV7-2 and TRBJ1-2, with D perhaps matching TRBD1 (5 bases). V lost 5 bases, J lost 4 bases, and 11 bases lay in between. Germline lookup yields CDR1 SGHTA and CDR2 FQGNSA. The CDR3 loop spans 13 amino acids. CDR3 nucleotide sequence: TGTGCCAGCAGCGCTCAGGGTAGCTATGGCTACACCTTC. It encodes CASSAQGSYGYTF.

This chain links TRBV18 with TRBJ2-6; 10 bases are a match to TRBD1. CDR1 and CDR2 from the germline V gene are KGHSH and LQKENI. The CDR3 extends over 19 amino acids. V gave up 6 bases and J gave up 0 bases; unmatched junction bases: 11. The CDR3 bases are TGTGCCAGCTCCTCGAAGACGGGACAGGGGAGCTCTGGGGCCAACGTCCTGACTTTC. This gives the protein CASSSKTGQGSSGANVLTF.

The chain couples TRBV7-8 to TRBJ2-1, with 13 positions matching TRBD2. Germline V lookup: CDR1 SGHVS, CDR2 FQNEAQ. The CDR3 extends over 16 amino acids. Trimming at V came to 5 bases and at J to 4 bases, leaving 5 bases not matched to a gene. CDR3 DNA sequence: TGTGCCAGCAGCCCGAGGACTAGCGGGGGTTACAATGAGCAGTTCTTC. Amino acids: CASSPRTSGGYNEQFF.

This clone has just one count. The chain carries TRBV7-8 and TRBJ2-4, with D hard to call. V was cut by 5 bases and J by 12 bases, with 11 bases left in between. The CDR3 has 11 residues. From germline, CDR1 is SGHVS and CDR2 FQNEAQ. The CDR3 DNA follows: TGTGCCAGCAGCAACGAGCAAGCTCAGTACTTC. This codes for CASSNEQAQYF.

This clone was recorded once. V and J are TRBV5-5 and TRBJ1-1; TRBD1 matches at 11 bases. CDR1 SGHKS and CDR2 YYEKEE come from the germline V gene (reference sequence). Losses at the gene ends were 4 bases for V and 4 bases for J; bases not matched to a gene: 9. This CDR3 comprises 16 residues. This chain's CDR3 is CASSLGTGGGGTEAFF. The CDR3 DNA is TGTGCCAGCAGCCTTGGGACAGGGGGAGGGGGCACTGAAGCTTTCTTT.

The genes are TRBV6-5 and TRBJ1-1; weak D call: TRBD1 (5 bases). This CDR3 is built from 14 residues. V was shortened by 6 bases and J by 3 bases, with 14 bases between the two germline ends. CDR1 and CDR2 (germline): MNHEY, SVGAGI. The CDR3, as DNA: TGTGCCAGCAGCCCCGGCGGGGGAGACACTGAAGCTTTCTTT. Protein sequence: CASSPGGGDTEAFF.

The chain joins TRBV27 to TRBJ1-2; perhaps TRBD1 as D (5 bases). Looked up from germline, CDR1 is MNHEY and CDR2 is SMNVEV (reference sequence). The CDR3 is 16 residues long. Deletions cut 2 bases from V and 1 base from J, with 14 bases between. CDR3 loop: CASSLGRVQGNYGYTF. The CDR3 DNA follows: TGTGCCAGCAGTTTAGGCAGGGTGCAGGGTAACTATGGCTACACCTTC.

The V call is TRBV4-3, the J call TRBJ1-5, with no clear D. Deletions cut 0 bases from V and 4 bases from J, with 10 bases between. Germline-derived CDR1 and CDR2 are LGHNA and YSLEER. The CDR3 covers 15 residues. The CDR3 DNA reads TGCGCCAGCAGCCAAGATGGCCAGAATAATCAGCCCCAGCATTTT. Protein product: CASSQDGQNNQPQHF.

The chain links TRBV7-9 to TRBJ1-4; no firm D call. The germline V gene encodes CDR1 SEHNR and CDR2 FQNEAQ (reference sequence). The CDR3 runs to 15 residues. With 8 bases removed from V and 8 bases from J, the gap between germline ends came to 21 bases. CDR3 DNA sequence: TGTGCCAGCCAAACCAGCAGCCCTTCAGGAGAAAAACTGTTTTTT. Amino acid sequence: CASQTSSPSGEKLFF.

The chain couples TRBV7-8 to TRBJ2-3, with TRBD2 identical over 8 bases. Germline values: CDR1 SGHVS, CDR2 FQNEAQ. The length of the CDR3 is 15 residues. J gave up 1 base and V 2 bases, and 2 bases lay outside the gene matches. The CDR3 nucleotides are TGTGCCAGCAGCTTACCTAGCGGGCGCACAGATACGCAGTATTTT. Amino acids: CASSLPSGRTDTQYF.

Remarks on this clone: One junction end disagrees with the germline gene, perhaps due to a read error. The chain is built from TRBV28 and TRBJ1-1, with D unresolved. Germline CDR1 MDHEN, CDR2 SYDVKM. CDR3 length equals 12 residues. This CDR3 is CASSLSYTAGPF. In DNA, the CDR3 is TGTGCCAGCAGTTTGAGTTATACAGCGGGCCCCTTT.

Worth noting for this clone: Other DNA sequences of this sample code for an identical CDR3. The V and J genes are TRBV5-1 and TRBJ2-1, with TRBD2 matching over 9 bases. V shed 4 bases, J shed 1 base, and the junction held 3 bases outside the gene matches. Germline assignment: CDR1 SGHRS and CDR2 YFSETQ. The CDR3 length is 15 residues. In DNA form, the CDR3 reads TGCGCCAGCAGCACTAGCGGGTCATCCTACAATGAGCAGTTCTTC. This codes for CASSTSGSSYNEQFF.

The rearrangement uses TRBV27 and TRBJ2-5, with TRBD1 identical over 10 bases. V was pared by 6 bases and J by 7 bases, with 5 bases of the junction left unmatched. The germline V gene encodes CDR1 MNHEY and CDR2 SMNVEV (reference sequence). The CDR3 length is 13 residues. The DNA for the CDR3 is TGTGCCAGCAGCAAGACAGGGGGCTGGACCCAGTACTTC. Protein sequence: CASSKTGGWTQYF.